The rows below give T cell receptor beta chains drawn from one sample of a study of T cells in narcolepsy. Assay used: immunoSEQ multiplex PCR; TCRdb lists only in-frame clones, some missing. The sample lists 27,000 or so clones, over 75% seen once, with approximately 0.89% in the top ten. The specimen was memory (CD45RA-) CD4+ T cells from blood. The receptor source for this set is a human donor in good health. CDR3s include the opening cysteine and the closing phenylalanine or tryptophan. D genes are given only for firm matches. A row's size may be missing; if present it is once, few, many or a size class.

-	TRBV6-5	TRBD2	TRBJ2-5	TGTGCCAGCGAAGCGGGGGGGCCGAGGGAGACCCAGTACTTC	CASEAGGPRETQYF
few	TRBV19	-	TRBJ1-1	TGTGCCAGTAGCTCTTGGGAGAACACTGAAGCTTTCTTT	CASSSWENTEAFF
-	TRBV7-8	TRBD2	TRBJ2-2	TGTGCCAGCAGCCGGACTAGCGGGTTAAACACCGGGGAGCTGTTTTTT	CASSRTSGLNTGELFF
-	TRBV5-1	-	TRBJ2-1	TGCGCCAGCAGCTGGGCCGGGGATGAGCAGTTCTTC	CASSWAGDEQFF
-	TRBV29-1	-	TRBJ2-7	TGCAGCGCCTCTTATCTGAGCTCCTACGAGCAGTACTTC	CSASYLSSYEQYF
-	TRBV19	-	TRBJ1-4	TGTGCCAGTAGTACAACGGGCCTAGTAGGGGAAAAACTGTTTTTT	CASSTTGLVGEKLFF
-	TRBV5-4	TRBD2	TRBJ2-3	TGTGCCAGCAGCTTGGACCCGGGGGGGTATTCAGATACGCAGTATTTT	CASSLDPGGYSDTQYF
-	TRBV19	TRBD1	TRBJ2-5	TGTGCCAGTAGTCCCGGGACAGGGGAGCTCGAGGAGACCCAGTACTTC	CASSPGTGELEETQYF
few	TRBV19	TRBD1	TRBJ1-2	TGTGCCAGTAGTATTGGGACAGGGGCCTTTTATGGCTACACCTTC	CASSIGTGAFYGYTF
-	TRBV5-1	-	TRBJ2-5	TGCGCCAGCAGCTTGGGGTCTGGGAATCCACACCAAGAGACCCAGTACTTC	CASSLGSGNPHQETQYF
-	TRBV5-6	TRBD1	TRBJ1-2	TGTGCCAGCAGCAGACTGACAGGGGGCCATGGCTACACCTTC	CASSRLTGGHGYTF
-	TRBV27	-	TRBJ2-3	TGTGCCAGCTACCTCTTAGGGACAGATACGCAGTATTTT	CASYLLGTDTQYF
-	TRBV21-1	-	TRBJ2-5	TGTGCCAGCCCCAAAACCCACAGGGACGGTAGCGGGAGAGAGTGGAAAAGGGAGACCCAGTACTTC	CASPKTHRDGSGREWKRETQYF
-	TRBV20-1	-	TRBJ1-1	TGCAGTGCTAGGGGTGGGACTGAAGCTTTCTTT	CSARGGTEAFF
-	TRBV6-5	-	TRBJ1-2	TGTGCCAGCACCAGCCGGAGGGGGAACTATGGCTACACCTTC	CASTSRRGNYGYTF
once	TRBV5-4	-	TRBJ2-7	TGTGCCAGCAGCTCCGGGAGAGACTACGAGCAGTACTTC	CASSSGRDYEQYF
-	TRBV27	TRBD2	TRBJ2-1	TGTGCCAGCAGTCTTCGAGCGGGGGGGCCTGCAAATGAGCAGTTCTTC	CASSLRAGGPANEQFF
once	TRBV27	TRBD1	TRBJ1-1	TGTGCCAGCTCATTCCAGGGGGACACTGAAGCTTTCTTT	CASSFQGDTEAFF
-	TRBV7-3	-	TRBJ2-5	TGTGCCAGCAGCCAAAACGGGGCGGGGGAGACCCAGTACTTC	CASSQNGAGETQYF
-	TRBV19	-	TRBJ1-3	TGTGCCAGTAGTATCGCCAGAAGCCCTGGAAACACCATATATTTT	CASSIARSPGNTIYF
-	TRBV19	-	TRBJ1-5	TGTGCCAGTAGGCCTACCGGGCCTAGCAATCAGCCCCAGCATTTT	CASRPTGPSNQPQHF
-	TRBV28	-	TRBJ1-4	TGTGCCAGCAGTTTATGGACCCAGGGAGAAAAACTGTTTTTT	CASSLWTQGEKLFF
-	TRBV18	-	TRBJ1-5	TGTGCCAGCTCACCAGCGGGGAGCAATCAGCCCCAGCATTTT	CASSPAGSNQPQHF
-	TRBV9	TRBD2	TRBJ2-7	TGTGCCAGCAGCGTAAATAATAGCGGGACCCACGAGCAGTACTTC	CASSVNNSGTHEQYF
once	TRBV28	-	TRBJ2-1	TGTGCCAGCAGCCTTAACAATGAGCAGTTCTTC	CASSLNNEQFF
-	TRBV19	-	TRBJ2-5	TGTGCCAGTAGTCCTACAGGGACGGGAGAGACCCAGTACTTC	CASSPTGTGETQYF
-	TRBV7-2	-	TRBJ2-3	TGTGCCAGCAGCTTCCGAGGGAGCGCAGATACGCAGTATTTT	CASSFRGSADTQYF
-	TRBV10-3	-	TRBJ1-3	TGTGCCATCAGTGAGTCGGCAGTGGGAAACACCATATATTTT	CAISESAVGNTIYF
-	TRBV28	TRBD2	TRBJ2-7	TGTGCCAGCAGTTTGGATCGGAAGCGGGAGTCCCTCTACGAGCAGTACTTC	CASSLDRKRESLYEQYF
few	TRBV7-2	-	TRBJ2-7	TGTGCCAGCAGCCCCCTCGGACAAGCCTACGAGCAGTACTTC	CASSPLGQAYEQYF
-	TRBV10-2	TRBD1	TRBJ1-1	TGCGCCAGCAGTGATCGTTTAGGGACAGGGAACACTGAAGCTTTCTTT	CASSDRLGTGNTEAFF
-	TRBV2	-	TRBJ2-5	TGTGCCAGCAGAGAAGGCCTTGGAGAGACCCAGTACTTC	CASREGLGETQYF
few	TRBV11-2	-	TRBJ1-6	TGTGCCAGCAGTCCCCGATCCTCCACTTCACCCCTCCACTTT	CASSPRSSTSPLHF
-	TRBV5-1	TRBD2	TRBJ2-6	TGCGCCAGCAGTTATATGGCGGGAGGGGGCTCTGGGGCCAACGTCCTGACTTTC	CASSYMAGGGSGANVLTF
-	TRBV20-1	TRBD1	TRBJ1-2	TGCAGTGCAAGAGGACAGGTTGGCTACACCTTC	CSARGQVGYTF
-	TRBV27	TRBD2	TRBJ2-1	TGTGCCAGCACCCCCACCACCAGCGGGAGGCAGCATGAGCAGTTCTTC	CASTPTTSGRQHEQFF
few	TRBV19	TRBD1	TRBJ1-4	TGTGCCAGTAGTGCCGGGGACAGGAGGGAAAAACTGTTTTTT	CASSAGDRREKLFF
-	TRBV28	-	TRBJ1-5	TGTGCCAGCAGTTTGGCGGGGGACTGGCAGCCCCAGCATTTT	CASSLAGDWQPQHF
-	TRBV30	-	TRBJ1-1	TGTGCCTGGACGGGCCCGGACTTTGAAGCTTTCTTT	CAWTGPDFEAFF
-	TRBV4-1	-	TRBJ2-5	TGCGCCAGCAGGCGGGAAGCCCTCCAAGAGACCCAGTACTTC	CASRREALQETQYF
-	TRBV27	-	TRBJ2-1	TGTGCCAGCAGTCTCGGGACCGATGGGGTCTACAATGAGCAGTTCTTC	CASSLGTDGVYNEQFF
-	TRBV9	-	TRBJ1-1	TGTGCCAGCAGCGTAGGTCCGGGACGGAACACTGAAGCTTTCTTT	CASSVGPGRNTEAFF